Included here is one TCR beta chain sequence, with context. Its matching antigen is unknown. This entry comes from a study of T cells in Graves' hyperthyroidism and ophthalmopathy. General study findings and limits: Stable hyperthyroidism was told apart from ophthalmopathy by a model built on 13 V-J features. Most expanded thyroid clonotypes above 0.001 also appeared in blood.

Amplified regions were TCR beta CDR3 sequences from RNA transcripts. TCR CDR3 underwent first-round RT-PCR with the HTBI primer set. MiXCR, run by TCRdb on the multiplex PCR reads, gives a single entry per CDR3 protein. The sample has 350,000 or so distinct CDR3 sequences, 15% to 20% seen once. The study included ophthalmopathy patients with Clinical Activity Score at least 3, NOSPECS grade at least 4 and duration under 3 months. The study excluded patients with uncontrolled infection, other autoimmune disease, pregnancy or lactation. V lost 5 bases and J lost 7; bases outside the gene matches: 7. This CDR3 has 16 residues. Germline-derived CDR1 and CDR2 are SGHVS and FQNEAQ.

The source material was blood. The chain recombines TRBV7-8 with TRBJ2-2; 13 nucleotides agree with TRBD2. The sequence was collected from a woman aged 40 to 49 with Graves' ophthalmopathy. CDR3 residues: CASSNRTSGSGGELFF. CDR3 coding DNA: TGTGCCAGCAGCAACCGGACTAGCGGGAGCGGCGGGGAGCTGTTTTTT.